The T cell receptor beta chain under discussion was sequenced for a study of T cell changes during pregnancy in multiple sclerosis. Profiled with immunoSEQ multiplex PCR; TCRdb holds only in-frame clones, not every one. The table records about 67,000 clones, approximately 93% of them present only once. The CDR3 runs to 13 residues. Germline V gene sequence: CDR1 SGHAT, CDR2 FQDESV (reference sequence). Trimming removed 5 bases from V and 5 bases from J, with 10 bases in between. V and J are TRBV11-1 and TRBJ1-3; D is ambiguous. This clonotype was sampled from a female donor with multiple sclerosis, enrolled in a pregnancy study. The sample consisted of peripheral blood, taken in the second trimester of pregnancy. CDR3 amino acids: CASSQDKRNTIYF. In DNA form, the CDR3 reads TGTGCCAGCAGCCAAGACAAGAGAAACACCATATATTTT.